This TCR beta chain was sequenced for a study of Graves' ophthalmopathy and Graves' hyperthyroidism. For the study at large: No progression to ophthalmopathy over 18 months defined stable hyperthyroidism.

TCR beta CDR3 regions were amplified from RNA transcripts. A first-round RT-PCR used HTBI primers, followed by a second-round multiplex PCR. TCRdb called the multiplex PCR reads again in MiXCR, with one record for every CDR3 protein. Of about 500,000 distinct CDR3 sequences listed, less than 45% were seen once; the top ten hold about 4.2%. Each hyperthyroidism patient was newly diagnosed, with under 2 months' duration, and aged 18 to 65. Clinical symptoms, serum thyroxine, TRAb, thyroid ultrasound and orbital computed tomography formed the basis of diagnosis. In this sample, this clonotype turned up many times. Antigen specificity is unknown. Study observations and caveats: Detected in blood as well were most expanded thyroid clonotypes with frequency above 0.001.

The sequence was collected from an adult man with Graves' hyperthyroidism. Sample: peripheral blood or thyroid tissue (not recorded which).

CDR3 nucleotides: TGTGCCAGCAGCCCCGGGACAGCTGGGGCCAACGTCCTGACTTTC. This encodes CASSPGTAGANVLTF. The chain links TRBV14 to TRBJ2-6; 7 bases match TRBD1. Germline V gene lookup returns CDR1 SGHDN and CDR2 FVKESK. The CDR3 extends over 15 amino acids. Trimming cost V 4 bases and J 2 bases; bases outside gene matches: 2.